The 15 T cell receptor beta chains presented below share a single source sample, sequenced in a study of T cell responses to AZD1222 COVID-19 vaccine. The repertoire was sequenced with immunoSEQ multiplex PCR; TCRdb's copy has only in-frame clones and lacks some. Here the sample spans approximately 120,000 clones, approximately 85% being singletons. The sequenced sample was peripheral blood, obtained 28 days after the second AZD1222 dose. The receptors stem from an adult who received the AZD1222 COVID-19 vaccine.

The table lists this clone with a count of one. The chain is built from TRBV19 and TRBJ1-4; D may be TRBD1 (5 bases). Germline V gene lookup returns CDR1 LNHDA and CDR2 SQIVND (reference sequence). The V and J ends lost 8 bases and 0 bases respectively, with 10 bases between them. CDR3 length equals 14 residues. CDR3 sequence: CASGHIATNEKLFF. The CDR3 DNA sequence: TGTGCCAGTGGACATATTGCAACTAATGAAAAACTGTTTTTT.

This clone was recorded a few times. The chain recombines TRBV27 with TRBJ1-2; unclear D gene. Germline-derived CDR1 and CDR2 are MNHEY and SMNVEV (reference sequence). The CDR3 length is 14 residues. V was pared by 3 bases and J by 5 bases, with 13 bases between. CDR3 bases: TGTGCCAGCAGTTTGAGCAGCCTGGTATATGGCTACACCTTC. This sequence encodes CASSLSSLVYGYTF.

The rearrangement links TRBV10-3 to TRBJ1-2; 7 bases agree with TRBD1. V was clipped by 5 bases and J by 6 bases; unmatched bases: 9. The CDR3 length is 14 residues. CDR1 ENHRY and CDR2 SYGVKD come from the germline V gene. The CDR3 DNA is TGTGCCATCAGTCCTACAGGGGAGAAGAATGGCTACACCTTC. Residues: CAISPTGEKNGYTF.

This chain joins TRBV11-3 and TRBJ2-3; TRBD2 is a possible D gene (7 bases). V was trimmed by 2 bases and J by 1 base, leaving 13 bases between them. CDR3 length: 16 amino acids. The germline V gene encodes CDR1 SGHNT and CDR2 YENEEA. CDR3 amino acids: CASSLRGGPGTDTQYF. CDR3 in DNA: TGTGCCAGCAGCTTACGCGGGGGCCCGGGCACAGATACGCAGTATTTT.

The genes are TRBV7-2 and TRBJ1-2; weak D call: TRBD1 (5 bases). The CDR3 totals 14 residues. V was clipped by 3 bases and J by 4 bases, with 12 bases between them. Germline CDR1 is SGHTA and CDR2 is FQGNSA. CDR3 loop: CASSFGVGVYGYTF. DNA of the CDR3: TGTGCCAGCAGCTTTGGGGTAGGGGTCTATGGCTACACCTTC.

This clone came up a few times. The chain couples TRBV5-8 to TRBJ1-2, with TRBD1 identical over 7 bases. This CDR3 has 14 residues. The V gene end was trimmed by 4 bases and the J gene end by 5 bases; junction bases not matched to a gene: 8. CDR1 and CDR2 from the germline V gene are SGHTS and YDEGEE. The CDR3 DNA is TGTGCCAGCAGCCCTACAGGGGTTGATTATGGCTACACCTTC. Its protein product is CASSPTGVDYGYTF.

The CDR3 region has the DNA TGTGCCAGTAGTACATGGGGACAGGGAGATGGCTACACCTTC. It translates to CASSTWGQGDGYTF. The V call is TRBV19, the J call TRBJ1-2, with 9 bases fitting TRBD1. Trimming cost V 4 bases and J 6 bases; bases outside gene matches: 6. Germline loops: CDR1 LNHDA, CDR2 SQIVND (reference sequence). The CDR3 contains 14 residues.

This chain uses TRBV19 with TRBJ1-2; D is uncertain. There are 14 residues in the CDR3. The V end was cut by 5 bases, the J end by 3 bases, with 13 bases between. The germline V gene encodes CDR1 LNHDA and CDR2 SQIVND (reference sequence). Here the CDR3 DNA reads TGTGCCAGTAGTCCCCTGGGCAGACACTATGGCTACACCTTC. Encoded protein: CASSPLGRHYGYTF.

The chain is built from TRBV18 and TRBJ1-5; 8 bases align to TRBD1. The junction had 10 bases not matched to a gene; V was cut back by 5 bases and J by 4 bases. The CDR3 runs 16 residues. The germline V gene has CDR1 KGHSH and CDR2 LQKENI. The CDR3 reads CASSTTPGGANQPQHF. The CDR3 DNA reads TGTGCCAGCTCAACAACCCCAGGGGGCGCGAATCAGCCCCAGCATTTT.

V usage is TRBV28 and J usage is TRBJ1-1; possible D gene TRBD1, 6 bases. This CDR3 contains 13 residues. The germline V gene encodes CDR1 MDHEN and CDR2 SYDVKM. The germline V and J ends were trimmed by 2 bases and 4 bases, with 8 bases remaining between them. CDR3 in DNA: TGTGCCAGCAGTTTAAGGGGGATCACTGAAGCTTTCTTT. Translation: CASSLRGITEAFF.

V gene TRBV7-9 combines with J gene TRBJ1-4, with a possible D match to TRBD1 (6 bases). CDR1 is SEHNR, CDR2 FQNEAQ, per germline (reference sequence). With 4 bases removed from V and 7 bases from J, the gap between germline ends came to 13 bases. This CDR3 region has 14 residues. DNA for the CDR3: TGTGCCAGCAGCTCACAGGGAGTGGGTGAAAAACTGTTTTTT. This codes for CASSSQGVGEKLFF.

The chain couples TRBV30 to TRBJ1-5; 7 positions agree with TRBD1. CDR1 is GTSNPN, CDR2 SVGIG, per germline (reference sequence). V lost 3 bases to trimming and J lost 0 bases; unmatched junction nucleotides: 5. The CDR3 spans 15 residues. CDR3 protein: CAWSGGQASNQPQHF. The CDR3 DNA is TGTGCCTGGAGCGGCGGACAGGCTAGCAATCAGCCCCAGCATTTT.

CDR3 coding DNA: TGTGCCAGCAGCCAAAGTCAGGCCCGTGGAAACACCATATATTTT. Translating it yields CASSQSQARGNTIYF. The chain joins TRBV16 to TRBJ1-3; D remains ambiguous. Germline V lookup: CDR1 KGHSY, CDR2 FQNENV. The germline V and J ends were trimmed by 2 bases and 3 bases, with 11 bases remaining between them. There are 15 residues in the CDR3.

This rearrangement joins TRBV10-3 to TRBJ2-1; 7 bases map to TRBD2. Germline CDR1 ENHRY, CDR2 SYGVKD. V was pared by 6 bases and J by 7 bases, with 12 bases of the junction left unmatched. CDR3 size: 15 residues. The CDR3 region is CAIREVQRGRNEQFF. CDR3 in DNA: TGTGCCATCAGGGAAGTCCAGCGGGGAAGGAATGAGCAGTTCTTC.

The rearrangement links TRBV28 to TRBJ1-1, with D maybe TRBD1 (6 bases). Germline V CDR1 and CDR2: MDHEN, SYDVKM. Trimming removed 3 bases from V and 9 bases from J, with 23 bases in between. The CDR3 is 16 amino acids. The CDR3 DNA sequence: TGTGCCAGCAGTTTGGAATCCCCTACAGGGAGGGGGAAAGCTTTCTTT. The encoded protein is CASSLESPTGRGKAFF.